Included here is one TCR beta chain sequence, with context. Its antigen is still unknown. The PCR used 60 Vbeta and 13 Jbeta primers. Profiling relied on immunoSEQ multiplex PCR, and the TCRdb table lists in-frame clones only, not all of them. The table has 150,000 to 200,000 clones, roughly 74% seen once. Every donor was a healthy person donating bone marrow. V lost 2 bases, J lost 0 bases, and 9 bases lay in between. The CDR3 is 15 amino acids. Per germline, CDR1 MNHNS and CDR2 SASEGT. The sample originates from a study of cytomegalovirus exposure and HLA in healthy donors. Study conclusions and caveats: A reported reduction in N-insertions relative to the roughly 610-donor mean was seen in an Asian-associated ancestry cluster in a later analysis. As was reported, the HLA-A and HLA-B alleles of most subjects were accurately predicted from TCR beta sequences.

Sequencing was performed on PBMCs. The V call is TRBV6-1, the J call TRBJ2-3, with a possible D match to TRBD2 (6 bases). The TCR comes from a woman aged 25 to 39 in good health and CMV-seropositive. CDR3 in amino acids: CASSELAASTDTQYF. The CDR3 DNA reads as TGTGCCAGCAGTGAATTAGCGGCTAGCACAGATACGCAGTATTTT.